This T cell receptor (beta chain) comes out of a study of identical twins. Study-wide findings and caveats: Model-predicted out-of-frame TCR alpha sharing fell below observed values in monozygotic twins. Whereas memory repertoires showed no such difference, abundant cord blood beta clonotypes carried fewer insertions. In drawing conclusions, the study used cross-sectional statistical analysis and did not follow the same donors.

This clonotype was counted between two and nine times. Its antigen is as yet unknown. Trimming pared 5 bases from V and 7 bases from J, leaving 15 bases between. The CDR3 has 13 amino acids. Germline V gene sequence: CDR1 SGHVS, CDR2 FNYEAQ. TCRdb analysed the 5' RACE reads with MiXCR anew, one entry per CDR3 protein. The data contain some 270,000 distinct CDR3 sequences, around 8.3% of them singletons. This same sample was also part of a study on yellow fever vaccine responses in identical twins.

The sample comprised CD8+ T cells sorted from blood. The gene calls are TRBV7-6 and TRBJ2-7; possible D gene TRBD2, 5 bases. The source is a woman aged 18-29 years in good health. The CDR3, as DNA: TGTGCCAGCAGCCCCCCACTAGGAATTGAGCAGTACTTC. It translates to CASSPPLGIEQYF.